This T cell receptor (beta chain) was sequenced during a study of T-cell reconstitution after alpha-beta-depleted transplantation in children. This clonotype was observed many times. V lost 3 bases, J lost 6 bases, and 11 bases stayed unmatched. The germline V gene encodes CDR1 SGHDT and CDR2 YYEEEE. The CDR3 totals 17 residues. Molecular barcoding with unique molecular identifiers was used for the TCRbeta library. TCRdb reprocessed the PCR reads with MiXCR, giving one entry per CDR3 protein. The data hold some 200,000 distinct CDR3 sequences, with 9% to 10% observed a single time. Sequenced here: PBMCs from the stem cell graft donor, sampled from the stem cell graft. The TCR originated in a human donor who donated a stem cell graft to a child with SCID. The chain employs TRBV5-6 and TRBJ2-3, with 12 bases identical to TRBD2. CDR3 in DNA: TGTGCCAGCAGCTCCAAGACTAGCGGGGGATACGTGGATACGCAGTATTTT. Residues: CASSSKTSGGYVDTQYF.